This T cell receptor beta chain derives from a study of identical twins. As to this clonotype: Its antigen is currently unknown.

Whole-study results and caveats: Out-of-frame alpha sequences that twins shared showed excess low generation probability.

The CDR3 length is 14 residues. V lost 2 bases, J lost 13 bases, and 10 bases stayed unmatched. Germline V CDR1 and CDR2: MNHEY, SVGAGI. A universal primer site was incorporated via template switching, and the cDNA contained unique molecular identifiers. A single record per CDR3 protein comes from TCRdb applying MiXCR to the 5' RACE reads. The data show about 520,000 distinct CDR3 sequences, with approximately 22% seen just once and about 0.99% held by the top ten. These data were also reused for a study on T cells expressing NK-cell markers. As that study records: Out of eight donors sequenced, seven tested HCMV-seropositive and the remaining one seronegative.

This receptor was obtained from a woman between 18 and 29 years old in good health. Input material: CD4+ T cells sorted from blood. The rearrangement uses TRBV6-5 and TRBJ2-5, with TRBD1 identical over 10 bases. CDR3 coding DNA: TGTGCCAGCAGTTACAATGACAGGGGGCGGCCCCTGTACTTC. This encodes CASSYNDRGRPLYF.